This T cell receptor (beta chain) comes out of a study of blood T cell repertoires in COVID-19 (dated by TCRdb to about 2020). In terms of the full investigation: Collaborator samples came from the United States, Italy and Spain and covered acute and convalescent phases of COVID-19. The prospective study material was composed of cDNA or gDNA derived from T cells, B-cell-depleted T cells, or PBMCs. Subjects who had been exposed to COVID-19, were actively infected with it, or had recovered from it provided the deeply sampled blood TCRbeta repertoires that made up the dataset. The repertoires were made available in a free public database intended to serve as a resource for research on the immune response to SARS-CoV-2. The samples were drawn from the first 160 participants of the ongoing ImmuneRACE study and from 1,254 subjects provided by 6 global collaborators. A de-identified subject ID, COVID-19 status, age in years and sex were almost always included in the sample metadata. Where HLA class I and class II types were available, the types were taken from metadata supplied by the sample provider, not from assay-based typing. What the authors observed across the whole study: Clinical and demographic metadata were provided uncurated, with the amount varying by source and participant.

A word on this clone: This clone's antigen is unknown. Per-nucleotide qualities are absent, and no much larger clonotype sits a single base away.

The germline V gene encodes CDR1 LNHDA and CDR2 SQIVND (reference sequence). The germline ends are 14 bases apart after V is trimmed by 5 bases and J by 4 bases. The CDR3 sequence holds 15 residues, the cysteine and phenylalanine included. The DNA shown is the 45-base CDR3, in frame from base 1. Collaborating institutions collected whole blood in K2EDTA tubes following their own protocols. For TCRbeta analysis, collaborators shipped samples as frozen whole blood, isolated PBMCs, or DNA extracted from either of those sample types. TCRbeta CDR3 regions were amplified from genomic DNA by means of the immunoSEQ Assay, a bias-controlled multiplex PCR. For the original study's pipeline: Nucleated cell counts per sample were estimated from amplification of reference gene primers within the assay. Sequence reads were collapsed and filtered to measure the absolute abundance of every unique TCRbeta CDR3 rearrangement. For each sample, productive Simpson clonality was calculated as the square root of Simpson's diversity index across productive rearrangements. TCRdb's version of the immuneACCESS table is confined to in-frame rearrangements and falls short of the full clone set. An unresolved V gene accounts for under half of the shortfall where checked; the remainder is of unknown origin. That table supplies the V and J calls and clone size; D and trimming were determined from the DNA. The sample includes roughly 150,000 clones, with 82% observed a single time. The ten largest clones take up roughly 15% of the sample.

Sequenced: peripheral blood. The receptor was isolated from a human donor with acute or convalescent COVID-19. The donor label of this sample is uncertain. Rearrangement joined TRBV19 to TRBJ1-4, with the D gene call left open. This receptor carries the CDR3 CASSRLRNFNEKLFF. The DNA sequence reads TGTGCCAGTAGTCGTCTCAGAAATTTTAATGAAAAACTGTTTTTT.